The 15 T cell receptor beta chains in this list originate from one sample, sequenced in a study of patients and donors after allogeneic stem cell transplantation. Using its own MiXCR run on the RT-PCR reads, TCRdb lists one record per CDR3 protein. The sample consists of roughly 960,000 distinct CDR3 sequences, 15% to 20% of them appearing once. The material sequenced was blood, either unsorted or a sorted T cell fraction (not recorded which). The receptors stem from a human donor who was either an allogeneic HSCT recipient or a stem cell or donor lymphocyte infusion donor (not recorded which). It is not recorded whose cells these are; they may come from a transplant donor.

The V call is TRBV7-2, the J call TRBJ1-5; no firm D call. The V and J ends lost 1 base and 8 bases respectively, with 15 bases between them. This CDR3 contains 15 residues. Per the germline V gene, CDR1 is SGHTA and CDR2 is FQGNSA. The CDR3 DNA sequence: TGTGCCAGCAGCTTAGGGGCCCGCTCCTGGGAGCCCCAGCATTTT. Its protein is CASSLGARSWEPQHF.

This clonotype appeared a single time. The chain links TRBV7-8 to TRBJ2-7, with 10 bases aligning to TRBD2. The CDR3 runs 15 residues. Germline V gene lookup returns CDR1 SGHVS and CDR2 FQNEAQ. With 5 bases clipped from V and 4 bases from J, the junction kept 8 bases outside the gene matches. CDR3 nucleotides: TGTGCCAGCAGCGACCGGACTAGCGGCATATACGAGCAGTACTTC. Translating it yields CASSDRTSGIYEQYF.

The sample holds many counts of this clonotype. The rearrangement joins TRBV9 to TRBJ2-1, with 10 bases that match TRBD2. In germline, CDR1 is SGDLS, CDR2 YYNGEE. CDR3 size: 16 residues. V shed 1 base, J shed 9 bases, and the junction held 10 bases outside the gene matches. The DNA of the CDR3 is TGTGCCAGCAGCGTAAATAGCGGGAGGAGGGTGCGTGAGCAGTTCTTC. It codes for CASSVNSGRRVREQFF.

The chain carries TRBV3-1 and TRBJ2-4; TRBD2 matches 8 bases. Germline CDR1 LGHDT, CDR2 YNNKEL (reference sequence). The V gene end was trimmed by 1 base and the J gene end by 6 bases; junction bases not matched to a gene: 5. This CDR3 has 15 amino acids. The CDR3: CASSQAGGAINIQYF. CDR3 DNA: TGTGCCAGCAGCCAAGCGGGAGGGGCGATAAACATTCAGTACTTC.

The chain combines TRBV7-3 with TRBJ1-2; no firm D call. Trimming left V 10 bases short and J 7 bases short, with 16 bases between. This CDR3 is built from 12 residues. Germline V gives CDR1 SGHTA, CDR2 FQGTGA. CDR3 DNA sequence: TGTGCCACGACCGGGAACCGAAGTGGCTACACCTTC. Its protein is CATTGNRSGYTF.

V usage is TRBV5-5 and J usage is TRBJ1-5, with unresolved D. The CDR3 contains 15 residues. Trimming took off 2 bases at V and 3 bases at J, with 12 bases between the two ends. Per germline, CDR1 SGHKS and CDR2 YYEKEE (reference sequence). The CDR3 reads CASSFAPNYNQPQHF. CDR3 in DNA: TGTGCCAGCAGCTTCGCCCCGAACTACAATCAGCCCCAGCATTTT.

In its sample, this clonotype was seen a few times. This chain connects TRBV6-1 to TRBJ1-3; D is possibly TRBD1 (5 bases). The CDR3 is made up of 16 amino acids. V lost 5 bases and J lost 1, with 15 bases in between. Germline CDR1 and CDR2: MNHNS and SASEGT. DNA for the CDR3: TGTGCCAGCAGTAGGTGGGGGGAAAAATCTGGAAACACCATATATTTT. This sequence encodes CASSRWGEKSGNTIYF.

The chain employs TRBV14 and TRBJ1-1; D call uncertain. Germline CDR1 and CDR2: SGHDN and FVKESK. The CDR3 consists of 13 residues. The germline V and J ends were trimmed by 4 bases and 5 bases, with 11 bases remaining between them. CDR3 sequence: CASSRGGRTEAFF. The CDR3 DNA reads TGTGCCAGCAGCCGAGGAGGTCGGACTGAAGCTTTCTTT.

This clonotype appeared a few times. The genes are TRBV5-1 and TRBJ2-3; TRBD1 might be the D (5 bases). Germline-derived CDR1 and CDR2 are SGHRS and YFSETQ. CDR3 length: 15 residues. With 1 base removed from V and 3 bases from J, the gap between germline ends came to 12 bases. CDR3 in amino acids: CASSLYGASTDTQYF. Here the CDR3 DNA reads TGCGCCAGCAGCTTGTATGGGGCGTCGACAGATACGCAGTATTTT.

Only a few counts were recorded for this clonotype. CDR3 residues: CATSSSGGAYNEQFF. The DNA of the CDR3 is TGTGCCACCAGCAGCTCGGGAGGAGCATACAATGAGCAGTTCTTC. This chain connects TRBV15 to TRBJ2-1; 7 bases match TRBD2. Germline CDR1 and CDR2: LNHNV and YYDKDF (reference sequence). V lost 3 bases, J lost 4 bases, and 6 bases stayed unmatched. The CDR3 is made up of 15 amino acids.

This clonotype was observed many times. V and J are TRBV29-1 and TRBJ1-1, with a weak D call TRBD1 (5 bases). In germline, CDR1 is SQVTM, CDR2 ANQGSEA. With 1 base removed from V and 7 bases from J, the gap between germline ends came to 19 bases. The CDR3 consists of 15 residues. CDR3 DNA: TGCAGCGTTGAAGTACCGGCCAGGGAGAGGGGTGAAGCTTTCTTT. This translates into CSVEVPARERGEAFF.

This clonotype appeared a few times. This chain connects TRBV18 to TRBJ2-7; 9 bases map to TRBD2. The germline CDR1 and CDR2 sequences are KGHSH and LQKENI. The CDR3 has 15 residues. J lost 1 base, V lost 5 bases, and 6 bases had no gene match. CDR3 protein: CASSYVSGGSYEQYF. As DNA, the CDR3 is TGTGCCAGCTCATACGTCAGCGGGGGGTCCTACGAGCAGTACTTC.

This sequence joins TRBV15 and TRBJ1-2; TRBD1 agrees at 11 bases. Germline V lookup: CDR1 LNHNV, CDR2 YYDKDF (reference sequence). The CDR3 sequence is 16 residues long. The V segment lost 2 bases and the J segment 8 bases; nucleotides outside the gene matches: 10. The CDR3 DNA sequence: TGTGCCACCAGCAGATACTCAGGACAGGGGGCTGAAGGCTACACCTTC. It yields the protein CATSRYSGQGAEGYTF.

The sample holds many counts of this clonotype. The chain recombines TRBV20-1 with TRBJ2-7, with D perhaps assigned TRBD1 or TRBD2 (6 bases each). Trimming stripped 4 bases from V and 6 bases from J, with 16 bases between. Germline V lookup: CDR1 DFQATT, CDR2 SNEGSKA (reference sequence). The CDR3 runs to 13 residues. DNA of the CDR3: TGCAGTGCTATATTCAGGGGACTGGGCGAGCAGTACTTC. Its protein product is CSAIFRGLGEQYF.

This clonotype was observed a few times. The V gene is TRBV7-9, the J gene TRBJ1-5, with TRBD1 as a possible D gene (5 bases). This CDR3 has 15 residues. V was pared by 8 bases and J by 1 base, with 15 bases between. Germline lookup yields CDR1 SEHNR and CDR2 FQNEAQ (reference sequence). This CDR3 is CASAPMGQSNQPQHF. In nucleotides, the CDR3 is TGTGCCAGCGCCCCCATGGGGCAGAGCAATCAGCCCCAGCATTTT.